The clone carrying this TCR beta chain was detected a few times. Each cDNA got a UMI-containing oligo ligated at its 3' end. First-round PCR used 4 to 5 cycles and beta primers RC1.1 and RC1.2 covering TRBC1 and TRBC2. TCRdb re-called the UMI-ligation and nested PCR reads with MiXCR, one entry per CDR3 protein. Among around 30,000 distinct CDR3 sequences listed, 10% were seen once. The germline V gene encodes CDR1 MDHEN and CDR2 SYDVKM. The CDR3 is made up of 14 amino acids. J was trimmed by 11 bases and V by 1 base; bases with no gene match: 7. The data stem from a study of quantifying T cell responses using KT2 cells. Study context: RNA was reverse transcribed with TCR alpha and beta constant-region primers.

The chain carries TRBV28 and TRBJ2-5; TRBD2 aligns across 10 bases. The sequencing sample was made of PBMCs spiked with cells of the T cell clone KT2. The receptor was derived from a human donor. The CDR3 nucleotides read TGTGCCAGCAGTTTATCCCTAGCGGGAGTAGCTCAGTACTTC. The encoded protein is CASSLSLAGVAQYF.